These 6 T cell receptor beta chains share one sample of origin, sequenced in a study of T-cell reconstitution after alpha-beta-depleted transplantation in children. The TCRbeta library was prepared with unique molecular identifiers. TCRdb reprocessed the PCR reads via MiXCR and lists one record per CDR3 protein. This sample has hundreds of thousands of distinct CDR3 sequences, with about 16% found just once. Sequenced here: PBMCs, mostly from graft donor cells, sampled 360 days after TCRalphabeta/CD19-depleted stem cell transplant. Source of these receptors: a male patient under 10 years old who had a stem cell transplant for acute lymphoblastic leukemia, so the T cells may come from the graft donor.

The sample holds many counts of this clonotype. The chain links TRBV28 to TRBJ1-4, with TRBD1 matching over 10 bases. With 7 bases clipped from V and 8 bases from J, the junction kept 10 bases outside the gene matches. The CDR3 is made up of 15 amino acids. Germline values: CDR1 MDHEN, CDR2 SYDVKM. CDR3 protein: CASTLPGQGREKLFF. The CDR3 coding sequence is TGTGCCAGCACCCTGCCGGGACAGGGGAGGGAAAAACTGTTTTTT.

The chain couples TRBV4-3 to TRBJ2-1, with 7 bases aligning to TRBD1. Germline trimming cut 5 bases from V and 4 bases from J; bases unmatched to any gene: 5. The CDR3 runs 14 residues. Germline V gives CDR1 LGHNA, CDR2 YSLEER. The CDR3 region is CASSETGQYNEQFF. For the CDR3, the DNA is TGCGCCAGCAGCGAAACGGGACAGTACAATGAGCAGTTCTTC.

This clonotype was counted many times. The chain has TRBV5-5 and TRBJ2-1; the D gene is possibly TRBD2 (6 bases). The V end lost 2 bases, the J end lost 3 bases, and 12 bases lay between the germline ends. The germline V gene encodes CDR1 SGHKS and CDR2 YYEKEE (reference sequence). The length of the CDR3 is 15 residues. CDR3 region: CASSFRGGFYNEQFF. As DNA, the CDR3 is TGTGCCAGCAGCTTTCGGGGAGGTTTCTACAATGAGCAGTTCTTC.

The chain couples TRBV5-1 to TRBJ2-7; 9 bases match TRBD1. V lost 2 bases and J lost 3; bases outside the gene matches: 3. The CDR3 covers 14 residues. Per germline, CDR1 SGHRS and CDR2 YFSETQ. CDR3 region: CASSFTGGGYEQYF. CDR3 coding DNA: TGCGCCAGCAGCTTTACAGGGGGCGGCTACGAGCAGTACTTC.

The chain recombines TRBV5-7 with TRBJ2-2; unclear D gene. TRBV5-7 carries the ORF label, with uncertain function. Trimming left V 2 bases short and J 2 bases short, with 13 bases between. The CDR3 length is 16 residues. CDR3 nucleotides: TGTGCCAGCAGCTTCGGGTCGCTCTTAAACACCGGGGAGCTGTTTTTT. Translating gives CASSFGSLLNTGELFF.

In its sample, this clonotype was seen a few times. This rearrangement joins TRBV12-3 or TRBV12-4 to TRBJ1-2, with no clear D. V dropped 5 bases and J dropped 4 bases, with 17 bases sitting between them. This CDR3 has 15 amino acids. The CDR3 protein is CASSPYLGSSYGYTF. Here the CDR3 DNA reads TGTGCCAGCAGTCCCTATCTGGGATCAAGCTATGGCTACACCTTC.